This TCR beta chain was recovered during a study of brain T cells in children with intractable seizures. As regards this clone: The antigen is not known.

Profiled with immunoSEQ multiplex PCR; TCRdb holds only in-frame clones, not every one. The sample has fewer than 150,000 clones; 85% to 95% are singletons. Overall study results and limits: Only CDR3 sequence similarity suggested viral specificity, without known HCMV serostatus. Clones missing pre-surgery may reflect undersampling of that blood sample.

This CDR3 has 15 residues. Trimming at V came to 5 bases and at J to 5 bases, leaving 10 bases not matched to a gene. Looked up from germline, CDR1 is MDHEN and CDR2 is SYDVKM. The sequenced cases were selected for having the highest brain T cell transcript signatures. The source material was peripheral blood, sampled at surgery. V is TRBV28 and J is TRBJ1-1; TRBD1 agrees at 8 bases. The clonotype originates from a boy under three years old with hemimegalencephaly and intractable seizures. The CDR3 DNA sequence: TGTGCCAGCAGTCTGGGACAGGCCAAGTGGACTGAAGCTTTCTTT. Encoded protein: CASSLGQAKWTEAFF.